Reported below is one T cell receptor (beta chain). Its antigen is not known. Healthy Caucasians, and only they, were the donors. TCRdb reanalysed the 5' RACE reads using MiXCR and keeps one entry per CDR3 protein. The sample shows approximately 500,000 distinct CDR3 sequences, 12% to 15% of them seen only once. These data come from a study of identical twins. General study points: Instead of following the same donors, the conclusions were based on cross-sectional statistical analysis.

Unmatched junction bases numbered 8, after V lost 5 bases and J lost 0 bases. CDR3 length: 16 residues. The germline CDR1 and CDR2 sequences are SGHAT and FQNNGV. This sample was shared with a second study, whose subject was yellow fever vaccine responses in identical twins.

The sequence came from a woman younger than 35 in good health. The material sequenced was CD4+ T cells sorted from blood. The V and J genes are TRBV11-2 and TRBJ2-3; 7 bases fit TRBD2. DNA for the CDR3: TGTGCCAGCAGCGAGAGGCGGGGGATCAGCACAGATACGCAGTATTTT. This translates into CASSERRGISTDTQYF.